This TCR beta chain was profiled in a study of prognosis after radiotherapy for stage I lung cancer. Of note for this clonotype: Germline is not matched at one junction end, which may reflect a read error.

CDR3 of TCR beta was amplified from genomic DNA via a two-round multiplex PCR. Specific primers for each TRBV and TRBJ gene were what first-round PCR used. TCRdb reprocessed the multiplex PCR reads with MiXCR, giving one entry per CDR3 protein. The sample contains 25,000 to 30,000 distinct CDR3 sequences, around two fifths of which appear only once. This receptor was obtained from a donor at least 50 years old with non-small cell lung cancer. This specimen consisted of PBMCs, obtained before or after stereotactic body radiation therapy (not recorded which).

Here the CDR3 DNA reads TGTGCCAGCGGTGAAATGTTTAGCGGCACAGATACGCAGTATTTT. As protein: CASGEMFSGTDTQYF. The chain joins TRBV2 to TRBJ2-3; the D gene is possibly TRBD2 (5 bases). Germline lookup yields CDR1 SNHLY and CDR2 FYNNEI. This CDR3 has 15 amino acids.